A selection of T cell receptor beta chains follows, all from one sample in a study of blood T cell repertoires in COVID-19. The repertoire was sequenced with immunoSEQ multiplex PCR; TCRdb's copy has only in-frame clones and lacks some. The sample carries 40,000 to 55,000 clones, around 90% recorded once. Input material: peripheral blood. All receptors come from a man aged 45-65 years with active COVID-19. CDR3s include the opening cysteine and the closing phenylalanine or tryptophan. A D gene is named only where the DNA matches it firmly. Clone size is stated in some rows and not others, as once, few, many or a class when expanded.

V gene	clone size	D gene	J gene	CDR3 protein	CDR3 DNA
TRBV11-3	.	.	TRBJ2-5	CASSLYREETQYF	TGTGCCAGCAGCTTATACAGGGAAGAGACCCAGTACTTC
TRBV30	.	.	TRBJ1-2	CLLDLGLTYTF	TGTCTACTAGACCTTGGCCTCACCTACACCTTC
TRBV2	.	.	TRBJ2-3	CASRGPGTDTQYF	TGTGCCAGCAGGGGTCCGGGGACAGATACGCAGTATTTT
TRBV5-1	.	.	TRBJ2-2	CASSLSRGITGELFF	TGCGCCAGCAGCTTGAGCCGGGGGATCACCGGGGAGCTGTTTTTT
TRBV9	.	.	TRBJ2-3	CASSVRRSTDTQYF	TGTGCCAGCAGCGTCAGGAGGTCCACAGATACGCAGTATTTT
TRBV19	.	.	TRBJ2-2	CASSPTANTGELFF	TGTGCCAGTAGCCCGACAGCGAACACCGGGGAGCTGTTTTTT
TRBV6-5	.	.	TRBJ2-5	CASSNSDSQIYF	TGTGCCAGCAGTAACTCCGACTCCCAGATTTACTTC
TRBV28	.	.	TRBJ1-2	CASSLPLPGGYTF	TGTGCCAGCAGTTTACCCCTCCCGGGGGGCTACACCTTC
TRBV7-3	.	.	TRBJ1-6	CASSLGSSYNSPLHF	TGTGCCAGCAGCTTAGGGAGCTCCTATAATTCACCCCTCCACTTT
TRBV7-2	.	TRBD1	TRBJ1-2	CASSRDRVDYGYTF	TGTGCCAGCAGCCGGGACAGGGTAGACTATGGCTACACCTTC
TRBV19	.	.	TRBJ2-1	CAFWAPNCSYNEQFF	TGTGCTTTTTGGGCCCCGAACTGTTCCTACAATGAGCAGTTCTTC
TRBV7-9	.	.	TRBJ2-1	CASKSEGYEQFF	TGTGCCAGCAAGTCGGAGGGTTATGAGCAGTTCTTC
TRBV24-1	.	TRBD2	TRBJ2-1	CATRGLAGNNEQFF	TGTGCCACCAGAGGACTAGCGGGAAACAATGAGCAGTTCTTC
TRBV3-1/TRBV3-2	.	.	TRBJ2-1	CASSQPTRALNEQFF	TGTGCCAGCAGCCAACCGACCAGGGCCCTCAATGAGCAGTTCTTC
TRBV4-1	.	TRBD2	TRBJ2-2	CASRGRQGLAGGRGTGELFF	TGCGCCAGCAGAGGACGTCAAGGACTAGCGGGAGGCCGAGGCACCGGGGAGCTGTTTTTT
TRBV14	.	TRBD1	TRBJ1-1	CASSYRTGQGTEAFF	TGTGCCAGCAGCTACCGGACAGGGCAGGGTACTGAAGCTTTCTTT
TRBV7-2	.	.	TRBJ1-5	CASSLSVAQPQHF	TGTGCCAGCAGCTTAAGTGTGGCTCAGCCCCAGCATTTT
TRBV5-1	.	.	TRBJ2-7	CASSLVLAHEQYF	TGCGCCAGCAGCTTGGTACTAGCTCACGAGCAGTACTTC
TRBV16	.	TRBD1	TRBJ1-1	CASSPGTGSEAFF	TGTGCCAGCAGCCCCGGGACAGGATCGGAAGCTTTCTTT
TRBV5-1	.	TRBD2	TRBJ2-1	CASSLATGTSGTYNEQFF	TGCGCCAGCAGCTTGGCCACGGGGACTAGCGGTACATACAATGAGCAGTTCTTC
TRBV11-1	.	.	TRBJ2-7	CASSLVAMQGHYEQYF	TGTGCCAGCAGCTTGGTCGCCATGCAGGGGCACTACGAGCAGTACTTC
TRBV6-1	.	TRBD2	TRBJ2-7	CASSKTSGKGEQYF	TGTGCCAGCAGTAAGACTAGCGGGAAGGGAGAGCAGTACTTC
TRBV4-2	.	.	TRBJ1-2	CASSQDPLANYGYTF	TGTGCCAGCAGCCAAGATCCCCTAGCTAACTATGGCTACACCTTC
TRBV3-1/TRBV3-2	.	.	TRBJ1-3	CASSRLGGSGNTIYF	TGTGCCAGCAGCCGCCTCGGAGGCTCTGGAAACACCATATATTTT
TRBV9	.	.	TRBJ1-4	CASSVGGAGGEKLFF	TGTGCCAGCAGCGTAGGCGGGGCAGGAGGTGAAAAACTGTTTTTT
TRBV9	.	.	TRBJ1-4	CASSVGQGTEKLFF	TGTGCCAGCAGCGTAGGTCAGGGTACTGAAAAACTGTTTTTT
TRBV4-1	.	TRBD2	TRBJ2-7	CASSQPSGASSYEQYF	TGCGCCAGCAGCCAACCTAGCGGGGCTAGCTCCTACGAGCAGTACTTC
TRBV7-3	.	TRBD1	TRBJ1-1	CASSLTGGNTEAFF	TGTGCCAGCAGCTTGACAGGGGGGAACACTGAAGCTTTCTTT
TRBV7-2	.	.	TRBJ2-7	CASSPAAYEQYF	TGTGCCAGCAGCCCAGCGGCCTACGAGCAGTACTTC
TRBV28	once	.	TRBJ1-6	CASSLSELGHGSPLHF	TGTGCCAGCAGTTTATCGGAGTTGGGACATGGGTCACCCCTCCACTTT
TRBV19	.	TRBD1	TRBJ1-5	CASTWQGQISNQPQHF	TGTGCCAGTACCTGGCAGGGACAGATTAGCAATCAGCCCCAGCATTTT
TRBV7-2	.	.	TRBJ2-7	CASSPDYRPYEQYF	TGTGCCAGCAGCCCGGACTACCGCCCCTACGAGCAGTACTTC
TRBV5-1	.	TRBD1	TRBJ1-2	CASSLDTGGGYTF	TGCGCCAGCAGCCTGGACACAGGGGGTGGCTACACCTTC
TRBV7-2	.	.	TRBJ2-1	CASSLIGGGRDEQFF	TGTGCCAGCAGCTTAATTGGGGGGGGCCGTGATGAGCAGTTCTTC
TRBV3-1/TRBV3-2	.	.	TRBJ1-1	CASSQESRNTEAFF	TGTGCCAGCAGCCAAGAGTCGAGGAACACTGAAGCTTTCTTT
TRBV5-1	.	.	TRBJ2-7	CASSLGVRGTEQYF	TGCGCCAGCAGCTTGGGTGTCAGAGGAACCGAGCAGTACTTC
TRBV5-1	.	.	TRBJ1-1	CASSFDRNTEAFF	TGCGCCAGCAGCTTTGACAGGAACACTGAAGCTTTCTTT
TRBV19	.	.	TRBJ1-5	CASSAGWNQPQHF	TGTGCCAGTAGTGCAGGGTGGAATCAGCCCCAGCATTTT
TRBV2	.	TRBD2	TRBJ2-5	CASRVAGGRETQYF	TGTGCCTCCCGGGTAGCGGGAGGGAGGGAGACCCAGTACTTC
TRBV19	.	TRBD1	TRBJ2-7	CASSRTGRYEQYF	TGTGCCAGTAGTAGGACAGGGCGATACGAGCAGTACTTC
TRBV18	.	TRBD1	TRBJ1-2	CASSPDREGGYTF	TGTGCCAGCTCACCGGACAGGGAGGGTGGCTACACCTTC
TRBV6-1	.	.	TRBJ2-7	CASSGVKAGISPYEQYF	TGTGCCAGCAGTGGGGTTAAGGCGGGGATCTCCCCTTACGAGCAGTACTTC
TRBV5-4	.	TRBD1	TRBJ1-2	CASRGAGTAIYGYTF	TGTGCCAGCAGGGGAGCCGGGACAGCGATCTATGGCTACACCTTC
TRBV3-1/TRBV3-2	.	TRBD2	TRBJ2-3	CASSQLAGGNLRTDTQYF	TGTGCCAGCAGCCAACTAGCGGGGGGTAACTTACGCACAGATACGCAGTATTTT
TRBV5-4	.	TRBD2	TRBJ2-5	CASSLELAGAETQYF	TGTGCCAGCAGCTTGGAGCTAGCGGGGGCAGAGACCCAGTACTTC
TRBV10-3	.	TRBD2	TRBJ2-5	CAISVAGGSQETQYF	TGTGCCATCAGTGTGGCGGGGGGGTCGCAAGAGACCCAGTACTTC
TRBV30	once	.	TRBJ2-7	CAWRGAGDLYEQYF	TGTGCCTGGAGGGGGGCAGGGGACCTCTACGAGCAGTACTTC
TRBV7-2	.	.	TRBJ1-3	CASSPFGNTIYF	TGTGCCAGCAGCCCCTTTGGAAACACCATATATTTT
TRBV5-1	.	.	TRBJ1-1	CASSPWSSGNTEAFF	TGCGCCAGCAGCCCTTGGTCCAGTGGGAACACTGAAGCTTTCTTT
TRBV7-3	.	TRBD2	TRBJ2-2	CASSLLLAGGELFF	TGTGCCAGCAGCTTATTGCTAGCGGGCGGGGAGCTGTTTTTT
TRBV7-2	.	.	TRBJ2-3	CASSPGDGGDTQYF	TGTGCCAGCAGCCCCGGGGACGGAGGGGATACGCAGTATTTT
TRBV5-5	.	TRBD2	TRBJ2-1	CASSLSTSGATPKQFF	TGTGCCAGCAGCTTGTCGACTAGCGGGGCCACCCCGAAGCAGTTCTTC
TRBV10-3	.	.	TRBJ2-3	CATGDTQYF	TGTGCCACCGGAGATACGCAGTATTTT
TRBV4-1	few	TRBD1	TRBJ2-7	CASSQPLGDRGFEQYF	TGCGCCAGCAGCCAACCCCTGGGAGACAGGGGTTTCGAGCAGTACTTC
TRBV7-6	.	TRBD1	TRBJ1-4	CASSSTGLRSTNEKLFF	TGTGCCAGCAGCTCGACAGGGCTTCGTTCAACTAATGAAAAACTGTTTTTT
TRBV4-1	.	TRBD1	TRBJ2-2	CASSQAPRGRRTGELFF	TGCGCCAGCAGCCAAGCCCCCAGGGGGCGCCGAACCGGGGAGCTGTTTTTT